A single sample gave rise to the 5 T cell receptor beta chains below, sequenced in a study of blood T cells in healthy people across ages. For the second PCR, which ran for 7 to 11 cycles, a sample-barcoded 5' primer and a J-beta primer mix were used. MiXCR, run by TCRdb on the 5' RACE reads, gives a single entry per CDR3 protein. The top ten clones hold around 37% of a sample with approximately 600,000 distinct CDR3 sequences, around 54% of them seen once. The sample taken for sequencing was blood. These receptors all stem from a man between 60 and 75 years old in good health.

This clonotype was picked up a small number of times. V usage is TRBV20-1 and J usage is TRBJ2-4, with 12 positions matching TRBD2. Trimming removed 6 bases from V and 13 bases from J; junction bases left unmatched: 19. Germline lookup yields CDR1 DFQATT and CDR2 SNEGSKA (reference sequence). CDR3 length equals 16 residues. The CDR3 loop is CSARSSGGALRVQQYF. The CDR3 DNA follows: TGCAGTGCGAGGTCTAGCGGGGGGGCCCTACGAGTACAGCAGTACTTC.

The chain is built from TRBV5-1 and TRBJ2-5; D is possibly TRBD2 (5 bases). CDR3 length: 15 amino acids. The germline V and J ends were trimmed by 2 bases and 3 bases, with 14 bases remaining between them. The germline V gene has CDR1 SGHRS and CDR2 YFSETQ. CDR3 sequence: CASSFAGLNKETQYF. The DNA for the CDR3 is TGCGCCAGCAGCTTTGCAGGACTGAACAAAGAGACCCAGTACTTC.

The CDR3 loop is CASSSLQYDSPLHF. CDR3 in DNA: TGTGCCAGCAGCTCCCTACAATATGATTCACCCCTCCACTTT. The V call is TRBV11-2, the J call TRBJ1-6, with D hard to call. The CDR3 contains 14 residues. Per the germline V gene, CDR1 is SGHAT and CDR2 is FQNNGV. The V end was cut by 4 bases, the J end by 8 bases, with 12 bases between.

This clonotype was recorded a few times. This chain joins TRBV4-1 and TRBJ2-5; maybe TRBD1 (5 bases). Per germline, CDR1 MGHRA and CDR2 YSYEKL. The CDR3 runs 13 residues. With 2 bases removed from V and 5 bases from J, the gap between germline ends came to 9 bases. The CDR3 coding sequence is TGCGCCAGCAGCCAAAAGGGGTTGGAGACCCAGTACTTC. This codes for CASSQKGLETQYF.

The chain links TRBV12-3 or TRBV12-4 to TRBJ2-4; D is perhaps TRBD2 (5 bases). Trimming removed 5 bases from V and 13 bases from J, with 18 bases in between. CDR3 length: 13 residues. DNA for the CDR3: TGTGCCAGCAGTCTGAAAGGTGTTGGGGAGCAGTACTTC. Amino acid sequence: CASSLKGVGEQYF.